The 27 T cell receptor beta chains listed next were all sequenced from one sample in a study of CD8 T cells in ankylosing spondylitis. TCRdb re-called the 5' RACE reads through MiXCR, storing one row per CDR3 protein. Here the sample spans approximately 24,000 distinct CDR3 sequences, roughly 13% being singletons. The sequenced sample was blood. These receptors originate from a male donor with ankylosing spondylitis or in good health (not recorded which).

This clonotype was picked up a small number of times. The V gene is TRBV11-2, the J gene TRBJ2-5; D is perhaps TRBD1 (6 bases). The CDR3 is 15 residues long. Trimming pared 8 bases from V and 2 bases from J, leaving 18 bases between. The V gene's germline CDR1 is SGHAT and CDR2 FQNNGV. This CDR3 is CASSDGQLRQETQYF. The DNA of the CDR3 is TGTGCCAGCTCGGATGGACAGCTAAGACAAGAGACCCAGTACTTC.

Comment on this clonotype: This may stem from a read error, because a much larger clone lies one nucleotide away. This chain joins TRBV7-9 and TRBJ1-1; no clear D gene. CDR3 length: 13 residues. Germline-derived CDR1 and CDR2 are SEHNR and FQNEAQ (reference sequence). CDR3 coding DNA: TGTGTCAGCAGCTTAGGCTCGAACACTGAAGCTTTCTTT. Translated, it gives CVSSLGSNTEAFF.

This clonotype has more than one count but fewer than ten. The rearrangement links TRBV15 to TRBJ1-4; 9 bases align to TRBD1. In germline, CDR1 is LNHNV, CDR2 YYDKDF (reference sequence). The V segment lost 1 base and the J segment 6 bases; nucleotides outside the gene matches: 3. The CDR3 is 15 amino acids. This CDR3 is CATSRARTGDEKLFF. The CDR3 nucleotides read TGTGCCACCAGCAGAGCGAGGACAGGGGATGAAAAACTGTTTTTT. Variable domain in full (rest from reference TRBV15 and TRBJ1-4): DAMVIQNPRYQVTQFGKPVTLSCSQTLNHNVMYWYQQKSSQAPKLLFHYYDKDFNNEADTPDNFQSRRPNTSFCFLDIRSPGLGDTAMYLCATSRARTGDEKLFFGSGTQLSVL.

As to this clonotype: At one end, the junction sequence differs from germline, possibly due to a read error. The rearrangement joins TRBV7-2 to TRBJ2-1; 10 positions agree with TRBD2. The CDR3 sequence is 15 residues long. The germline CDR1 and CDR2 sequences are SGHTA and FQGNSA. The CDR3 nucleotides are TGTGCCAGCAGCATAGCGGGGGGTATTTACAATGAGCAGTTCTTC. This gives the protein CASSIAGGIYNEQFF.

This clonotype was found a few times. The CDR3 sequence is CSAHSGSLNTGELFF. The DNA for the CDR3 is TGCAGTGCACATAGCGGGAGTTTGAACACCGGGGAGCTGTTTTTT. The genes are TRBV20-1 and TRBJ2-2; TRBD2 aligns across 9 bases. Trimming removed 6 bases from V and 1 base from J; junction bases left unmatched: 6. CDR1 and CDR2 from the germline V gene are DFQATT and SNEGSKA (reference sequence). The CDR3 loop spans 15 amino acids.

This clonotype came up many times. The chain couples TRBV12-3 or TRBV12-4 to TRBJ2-1; D unclear. With 3 bases removed from V and 7 bases from J, the gap between germline ends came to 10 bases. There are 13 residues in the CDR3. CDR3 sequence: CASSLVNGNEQFF. The CDR3 bases are TGTGCCAGCAGTTTGGTCAACGGGAATGAGCAGTTCTTC.

The chain recombines TRBV29-1 with TRBJ2-7; D not certain. The CDR3 sequence is 13 residues long. The ends were cut back, 5 bases at V and 7 bases at J, with 18 bases in the middle. The germline V gene has CDR1 SQVTM and CDR2 ANQGSEA. The CDR3 DNA follows: TGCAGCGTTCGGGCAGGCTTTTTGGGAGAGCAGTACGTC. Its translation: CSVRAGFLGEQYV.

In its sample, this clonotype was seen many times. The chain combines TRBV7-2 with TRBJ2-3, with D unclear. The CDR3 spans 13 residues. The germline V gene encodes CDR1 SGHTA and CDR2 FQGNSA. V gave up 5 bases and J gave up 6 bases, with 12 bases separating them. CDR3 bases: TGTGCCAGCAGCGCCGGACCCTCGGATACGCAGTATTTT. Protein product: CASSAGPSDTQYF.

This clonotype was seen repeatedly, ten times or more. V and J are TRBV20-1 and TRBJ2-3; 16 bases agree with TRBD2. This CDR3 is 20 amino acids long. The germline CDR1 and CDR2 sequences are DFQATT and SNEGSKA (reference sequence). The ends lost 5 bases at V and 4 bases at J; junction bases unmatched: 18. CDR3 sequence reads: CSAYSVTGTSGGAGADTQYF. The CDR3 DNA reads as TGCAGTGCTTATTCCGTAACCGGGACTAGCGGGGGGGCAGGCGCAGATACGCAGTATTTT.

The genes are TRBV14 and TRBJ2-3, with a possible D match to TRBD2 (6 bases). CDR3 size: 15 residues. Germline CDR1 SGHDN, CDR2 FVKESK. V shed 4 bases and J shed 3 bases, with 14 bases lying between them. The CDR3 region has the DNA TGTGCCAGCAGCCTAGGCGCGGGACCGACAGATACGCAGTATTTT. Translation gives CASSLGAGPTDTQYF.

This chain uses TRBV5-1 with TRBJ2-7, with 9 bases that match TRBD1. The CDR3 consists of 14 residues. V trimming: 1 base; J trimming: 6 bases; junction bases outside the gene matches: 5. CDR1 and CDR2 from the germline V gene are SGHRS and YFSETQ. In nucleotides, the CDR3 is TGCGCCAGCAGCTTGCCCGGGACAGGGAGCGAGCAGTACTTC. Amino acid sequence: CASSLPGTGSEQYF.

This clonotype was observed a few times. The chain uses TRBV6-6 and TRBJ2-5; D is perhaps TRBD2 (6 bases). Trimming left V 4 bases short and J 4 bases short, with 13 bases between. Germline-derived CDR1 and CDR2 are MNHNY and SVGAGI (reference sequence). The CDR3 consists of 14 residues. For the CDR3, the DNA is TGTGCCAGCAGTTCCTTCCTCGGGGGAGAGACCCAGTACTTC. Its translation: CASSSFLGGETQYF.

The chain joins TRBV21-1 to TRBJ2-1. TRBV21-1 is recorded as a pseudogene. The CDR3 totals 14 residues. The CDR3 spells CVSSKARRLNEQFF. CDR3 bases: TGTGTCAGCAGCAAAGCCCGCAGGTTGAATGAGCAGTTCTTC.

This clonotype has a count of ten or more. This chain joins TRBV4-2 and TRBJ2-1, with 10 nucleotides matching TRBD1. CDR1 and CDR2 from the germline V gene are LGHNA and YNFKEQ. J lost 14 bases, V lost 0 bases, and 7 bases had no gene match. CDR3 length: 14 amino acids. The CDR3 is CASSQDMIGTGEFF. For the CDR3, the DNA is TGTGCCAGCAGCCAAGATATGATAGGGACAGGGGAGTTCTTC.

This clonotype was seen many times. In DNA, the CDR3 is TGCGCCAGCAGCTTGGAGGCAGGGGGTGAATCACCCCTCCACTTT. Protein product: CASSLEAGGESPLHF. The rearrangement joins TRBV5-1 to TRBJ1-6, with 7 bases identical to TRBD1. Germline trimming cut 0 bases from V and 10 bases from J; bases unmatched to any gene: 7. The CDR3 extends over 15 amino acids. Germline CDR1 is SGHRS and CDR2 is YFSETQ.

Ten or more counts support this clonotype. V and J are TRBV5-5 and TRBJ2-1, with 10 bases fitting TRBD2. Germline CDR1 reads SGHKS; CDR2 reads YYEKEE (reference sequence). The CDR3 has 15 residues. Germline trimming cut 0 bases from V and 9 bases from J; bases unmatched to any gene: 6. The CDR3 here is CASSLDSGRYGEQFF. The CDR3 DNA follows: TGTGCCAGCAGCTTGGATAGCGGGAGGTACGGTGAGCAGTTCTTC. Full variable domain (rest looked up from reference TRBV5-5 and TRBJ2-1): DAGVTQSPTHLIKTRGQQVTLRCSPISGHKSVSWYQQVLGQGPQFIFQYYEKEERGRGNFPDRFSARQFPNYSSELNVNALLLGDSALYLCASSLDSGRYGEQFFGPGTRLTVL.

This chain links TRBV20-1 with TRBJ2-7; a possible D gene is TRBD1 (6 bases). V lost 3 bases and J 2 bases, leaving 14 bases between the germline ends. Germline CDR1 DFQATT, CDR2 SNEGSKA (reference sequence). This CDR3 has 14 amino acids. The CDR3 DNA follows: TGCAGTGCTAGTCTGGGGGACATTCCCTACGAGCAGTACTTC. The encoded protein is CSASLGDIPYEQYF.

The chain couples TRBV20-1 to TRBJ1-1, with 10 positions matching TRBD1. CDR3 size: 12 residues. The V segment lost 4 bases and the J segment 6 bases; nucleotides outside the gene matches: 2. Germline assignment: CDR1 DFQATT and CDR2 SNEGSKA (reference sequence). CDR3 in amino acids: CSATGTGAEAFF. CDR3 coding DNA: TGCAGTGCTACCGGGACAGGGGCTGAAGCTTTCTTT.

This clonotype has ten or more counts. CDR3 residues: CSAGVGETQYF. CDR3 DNA sequence: TGCAGTGCTGGGGTCGGAGAGACCCAGTACTTC. This chain connects TRBV20-1 to TRBJ2-5; no clear D gene. V was clipped by 5 bases and J by 4 bases, with 8 bases between them. The germline CDR1 and CDR2 sequences are DFQATT and SNEGSKA (reference sequence). This CDR3 is built from 11 residues.

This clonotype was detected ten times or more. The V and J genes are TRBV5-1 and TRBJ2-3; D is unclear. This CDR3 region has 15 residues. V shed 0 bases and J shed 7 bases, with 15 bases lying between them. Germline V gene sequence: CDR1 SGHRS, CDR2 YFSETQ. The CDR3 region is CASSLGGRSTNTQYF. The CDR3 DNA reads TGCGCCAGCAGCTTGGGCGGACGAAGTACGAATACGCAGTATTTT.

This clonotype was seen more than once but under ten times. This chain joins TRBV18 and TRBJ1-2; 8 nucleotides line up with TRBD1. J was trimmed by 2 bases and V by 3 bases; bases with no gene match: 2. The CDR3 contains 14 residues. Germline V CDR1 and CDR2: KGHSH, LQKENI. For the CDR3, the DNA is TGTGCCAGCTCACCGGCAGGGGGCAACTATGGCTACACCTTC. Amino acid sequence: CASSPAGGNYGYTF.

This clonotype was recorded a few times. The DNA of the CDR3 is TGTGCCAGCAGACCCGGGGGGGCCAGAAGCAATGAGCAGTTCTTC. As protein: CASRPGGARSNEQFF. This chain connects TRBV12-3 or TRBV12-4 to TRBJ2-1, with 8 bases lining up with TRBD2. There are 15 residues in the CDR3. Unmatched junction bases numbered 10, after V lost 6 bases and J lost 6 bases.

The chain has TRBV5-1 and TRBJ2-2; 12 nucleotides align to TRBD1. CDR3 size: 20 residues. The trim removed 3 bases at V and 4 bases at J, leaving 16 bases unmatched. The V gene's germline CDR1 is SGHRS and CDR2 YFSETQ. The CDR3 DNA follows: TGCGCCAGCAGCTCGAACCGGGACAGGGGGCGCGTTCGAATCACCGGGGAGCTGTTTTTT. Protein sequence: CASSSNRDRGRVRITGELFF.

The J gene is TRBJ2-1, the V gene TRBV12-3 or TRBV12-4, with D possibly being TRBD2 (6 bases). The germline V and J ends were trimmed by 7 bases and 8 bases, with 15 bases remaining between them. The CDR3 has 13 amino acids. CDR3 nucleotides: TGTGCCAGCATCATCGGGGGTAGCGATGAGCAGTTCTTC. It yields the protein CASIIGGSDEQFF.

This clonotype was picked up many times. The chain couples TRBV20-1 to TRBJ2-7; D is possibly TRBD1 (6 bases). Germline V lookup: CDR1 DFQATT, CDR2 SNEGSKA (reference sequence). This CDR3 spans 13 amino acids. The V end lost 6 bases, the J end lost 4 bases, and 16 bases lay between the germline ends. The DNA of the CDR3 is TGCAGTGCCGGGGACATTTCTGGATACGAGCAGTACGTC. Translating it yields CSAGDISGYEQYV.

This clonotype was observed a few times. This chain uses TRBV7-9 with TRBJ2-3; D gene ambiguous. V shed 5 bases and J shed 4 bases, with 4 bases lying between them. This CDR3 is built from 11 residues. Germline V lookup: CDR1 SEHNR, CDR2 FQNEAQ (reference sequence). The CDR3 spells CASSRPDTQYF. Here the CDR3 DNA reads TGTGCCAGCAGCCGACCAGATACGCAGTATTTT.

The CDR3 nucleotides read TGTGCCAGCAGTTTATTGGACGGCGAGCAGTACGTC. Protein sequence: CASSLLDGEQYV. The chain has TRBV28 and TRBJ2-7; unclear D gene. The CDR3 runs to 12 residues. Germline-derived CDR1 and CDR2 are MDHEN and SYDVKM. V was pared by 1 base and J by 6 bases, with 7 bases between.